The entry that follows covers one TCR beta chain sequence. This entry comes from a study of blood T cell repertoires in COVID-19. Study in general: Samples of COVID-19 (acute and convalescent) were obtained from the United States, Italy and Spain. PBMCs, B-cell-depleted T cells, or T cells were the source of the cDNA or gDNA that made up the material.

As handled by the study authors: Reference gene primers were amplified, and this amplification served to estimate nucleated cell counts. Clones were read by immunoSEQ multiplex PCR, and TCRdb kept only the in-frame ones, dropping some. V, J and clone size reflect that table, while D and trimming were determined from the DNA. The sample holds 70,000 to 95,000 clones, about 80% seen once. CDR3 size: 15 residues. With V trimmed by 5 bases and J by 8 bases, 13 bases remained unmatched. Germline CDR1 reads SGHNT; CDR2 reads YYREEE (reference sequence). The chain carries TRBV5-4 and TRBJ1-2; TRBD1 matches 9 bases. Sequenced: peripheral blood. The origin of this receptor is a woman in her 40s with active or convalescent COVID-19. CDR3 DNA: TGTGCCAGCAGTGCGGGGGACAGGGTGTTGGGCGGCTACACCTTC. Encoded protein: CASSAGDRVLGGYTF.